These T cell receptor beta chains were read from a single sample in a study of T cell responses to AZD1222 COVID-19 vaccine. Produced via immunoSEQ multiplex PCR; TCRdb's table is partial and in-frame only. The data contain 100,000 to 150,000 clones, roughly 90% of them singletons. Specimen: peripheral blood, collected on day 0 of AZD1222 vaccination. These TCRs come from an adult in good health. Each CDR3 is given with its conserved first and last residue. D genes are given only for firm matches. Expanded clones get a size class; other rows say once, few or many, or leave the size out.

d_call: TRBD1
clone_size: many
j_call: TRBJ1-5
v_call: TRBV5-6
cdr3_nt: TGTGCCAGCAGCCTTGGCCGGGACAGCTTCTATCAGCCCCAGCATTTT
cdr3_aa: CASSLGRDSFYQPQHF

d_call: TRBD2
clone_size: NA
j_call: TRBJ2-5
v_call: TRBV27
cdr3_nt: TGTGCCAGCGGCTGGGCGGGGGACGGGGAGACCCAGTACTTC
cdr3_aa: CASGWAGDGETQYF

d_call: TRBD1
clone_size: NA
j_call: TRBJ1-5
v_call: TRBV15
cdr3_nt: TGTGCCACCAGCAGTCCCGACAGGGGAGTGAGGAATCAGCCCCAGCATTTT
cdr3_aa: CATSSPDRGVRNQPQHF

d_call: TRBD1
clone_size: NA
j_call: TRBJ1-6
v_call: TRBV7-2
cdr3_nt: TGTGCCAGCAGCACGGGACAGGTCGGGAATTCACCCCTCCACTTT
cdr3_aa: CASSTGQVGNSPLHF

d_call: NA
clone_size: NA
j_call: TRBJ1-5
v_call: TRBV5-1
cdr3_nt: TGCGCCAGCAGCGAGGGGACAAATCAGCCCCAGCATTTT
cdr3_aa: CASSEGTNQPQHF

d_call: NA
clone_size: NA
j_call: TRBJ1-2
v_call: TRBV29-1
cdr3_nt: TGCAGCGTTGATTTCGCTCACCTTCACCTTAGAAACTATGGCTACACCTTC
cdr3_aa: CSVDFAHLHLRNYGYTF

d_call: TRBD2
clone_size: once
j_call: TRBJ2-7
v_call: TRBV2
cdr3_nt: TGTGCCAGCAGTGAAAGGACTAGCGGTTTCGAGCAGTACTTC
cdr3_aa: CASSERTSGFEQYF

d_call: TRBD1
clone_size: NA
j_call: TRBJ2-6
v_call: TRBV6-2/TRBV6-3
cdr3_nt: TGTGCCAGCAGTGATGGACAGGCTTACGCTGGGGCCAACGTCCTGACTTTC
cdr3_aa: CASSDGQAYAGANVLTF

d_call: NA
clone_size: NA
j_call: TRBJ2-5
v_call: TRBV10-1
cdr3_nt: TGCGCCAGCCCAAGGGACCAAGAGACCCAGTACTTC
cdr3_aa: CASPRDQETQYF

d_call: TRBD1
clone_size: NA
j_call: TRBJ1-5
v_call: TRBV9
cdr3_nt: TGTGCCAGCAGCGAGGGGCCGGGACAGGCATCTAGCAATCAGCCCCAGCATTTT
cdr3_aa: CASSEGPGQASSNQPQHF

d_call: TRBD2
clone_size: once
j_call: TRBJ2-1
v_call: TRBV27
cdr3_nt: TGTGCCAGCAGGCTAGCGGGCTACAATGAGCAGTTCTTC
cdr3_aa: CASRLAGYNEQFF

d_call: NA
clone_size: once
j_call: TRBJ1-1
v_call: TRBV5-1
cdr3_nt: TGCGCCAGCACGGGGGGCCCAGTTGGGTCGAACACTGAAGCTTTCTTT
cdr3_aa: CASTGGPVGSNTEAFF

d_call: NA
clone_size: few
j_call: TRBJ1-1
v_call: TRBV6-2/TRBV6-3
cdr3_nt: TGTGCCAGCAGTTACTCATATGCGACAGGACAGAGGACTGAAGCTTTCTTT
cdr3_aa: CASSYSYATGQRTEAFF

d_call: NA
clone_size: NA
j_call: TRBJ1-5
v_call: TRBV6-5
cdr3_nt: TGTGCCAGCACTCGTATAGGACAGCCCCAGCATTTT
cdr3_aa: CASTRIGQPQHF

d_call: NA
clone_size: NA
j_call: TRBJ2-5
v_call: TRBV7-9
cdr3_nt: TGTGCCAGCACGCCAGGGCGGGAGACCCAGTACTTC
cdr3_aa: CASTPGRETQYF

d_call: TRBD1
clone_size: NA
j_call: TRBJ2-5
v_call: TRBV6-5
cdr3_nt: TGTGCCGTAGGAAACAGGGGGGAGACCCAGTACTTC
cdr3_aa: CAVGNRGETQYF

d_call: NA
clone_size: NA
j_call: TRBJ2-5
v_call: TRBV7-8
cdr3_nt: TGTGCCAGCAGCGGAGGGGGTGAGACCCAGTACTTC
cdr3_aa: CASSGGGETQYF

d_call: NA
clone_size: NA
j_call: TRBJ1-1
v_call: TRBV4-3
cdr3_nt: TGCGCCAGCAGCCAAGACGTGAGAGGGATGGAAGCTTTCTTT
cdr3_aa: CASSQDVRGMEAFF

d_call: NA
clone_size: NA
j_call: TRBJ2-7
v_call: TRBV6-5
cdr3_nt: TGTGCCAGCAGTTACGGGCCGTGGGACGAGCAGTACTTC
cdr3_aa: CASSYGPWDEQYF

d_call: TRBD2
clone_size: NA
j_call: TRBJ2-2
v_call: TRBV9
cdr3_nt: TGTGCCAGCAGCGGCTCAGCGGGGGGGAAGGTGAGGGAGCTGTTTTTT
cdr3_aa: CASSGSAGGKVRELFF

d_call: TRBD2
clone_size: NA
j_call: TRBJ2-3
v_call: TRBV6-1
cdr3_nt: TGTGCCAGCAGTGAACTAGCGGGGGGGCCAGATACGCAGTATTTT
cdr3_aa: CASSELAGGPDTQYF

d_call: NA
clone_size: NA
j_call: TRBJ1-1
v_call: TRBV5-6
cdr3_nt: TGTGCCAGCAGCTTTGGGACCAACACTGAAGCTTTCTTT
cdr3_aa: CASSFGTNTEAFF

d_call: TRBD1
clone_size: NA
j_call: TRBJ2-5
v_call: TRBV7-6
cdr3_nt: TGTGCCAGCAGCTCCCCCCTAGACAGGGGTGACGAGACCCAGTACTTC
cdr3_aa: CASSSPLDRGDETQYF

d_call: NA
clone_size: NA
j_call: TRBJ1-1
v_call: TRBV7-9
cdr3_nt: TGTGCCAGCAGCCGATTTATGAACACTGAAGCTTTCTTT
cdr3_aa: CASSRFMNTEAFF

d_call: TRBD1
clone_size: NA
j_call: TRBJ1-6
v_call: TRBV7-2
cdr3_nt: TGTGCCAGCAGCCCCAACAGGGGTGGTAATTCACCCCTCCACTTT
cdr3_aa: CASSPNRGGNSPLHF

d_call: NA
clone_size: NA
j_call: TRBJ2-2
v_call: TRBV2
cdr3_nt: TGTGCCAGCAGTGAACAGGGAATCCATTCTACCGGGGAGCTGTTTTTT
cdr3_aa: CASSEQGIHSTGELFF

d_call: TRBD1
clone_size: NA
j_call: TRBJ2-7
v_call: TRBV5-5
cdr3_nt: TGTGCCAGCAGTCTCCCGGCGCGTCTAGGACAGGGCAGTTACGAGCAGTACTTC
cdr3_aa: CASSLPARLGQGSYEQYF

d_call: NA
clone_size: NA
j_call: TRBJ1-5
v_call: TRBV4-3
cdr3_nt: TGCGCCAGCAGCCAAGACCTCCCCAGCTCTAGCAATCAGCCCCAGCATTTT
cdr3_aa: CASSQDLPSSSNQPQHF

d_call: NA
clone_size: NA
j_call: TRBJ2-3
v_call: TRBV9
cdr3_nt: TGTGCCAGTGGGACCCCGCAGTATTTT
cdr3_aa: CASGTPQYF

d_call: TRBD1
clone_size: NA
j_call: TRBJ1-1
v_call: TRBV28
cdr3_nt: TGTGCCAGCAGAGAAGGATCAGGGGGCTGGGAGAACACTGAAGCTTTCTTT
cdr3_aa: CASREGSGGWENTEAFF

d_call: TRBD1
clone_size: NA
j_call: TRBJ2-6
v_call: TRBV19
cdr3_nt: TGTGCCAGTAGTGGCTACCGGGACAGACTCAACGTCCTGACTTTC
cdr3_aa: CASSGYRDRLNVLTF

d_call: NA
clone_size: NA
j_call: TRBJ1-2
v_call: TRBV4-3
cdr3_nt: TGCGCCAGCAGCCAAGCGGACTTCCCCTATGGCTACACCTTC
cdr3_aa: CASSQADFPYGYTF

d_call: NA
clone_size: NA
j_call: TRBJ1-1
v_call: TRBV12-3/TRBV12-4
cdr3_nt: TGTGCCAGCAGTAAACAAGAGAACACTGAAGCTTTCTTT
cdr3_aa: CASSKQENTEAFF

d_call: NA
clone_size: NA
j_call: TRBJ1-1
v_call: TRBV19
cdr3_nt: TGTGCCAGTAGTATGGGGGGGGCCGGGAACACTGAAGCTTTCTTT
cdr3_aa: CASSMGGAGNTEAFF

d_call: NA
clone_size: NA
j_call: TRBJ1-5
v_call: TRBV30
cdr3_nt: TGTGCCTGGAGTGCCGCGAACCGGGACAAACCGCCCCAGCATTTT
cdr3_aa: CAWSAANRDKPPQHF

d_call: TRBD1
clone_size: once
j_call: TRBJ2-3
v_call: TRBV28
cdr3_nt: TGTGCCAGCAGACCCTACAGGGGGACAGATACGCAGTATTTT
cdr3_aa: CASRPYRGTDTQYF

d_call: TRBD1
clone_size: NA
j_call: TRBJ1-5
v_call: TRBV27
cdr3_nt: TGTGCCAGCCGGGACAGCAATAGCAATCAGCCCCAGCATTTT
cdr3_aa: CASRDSNSNQPQHF

d_call: TRBD2
clone_size: NA
j_call: TRBJ2-1
v_call: TRBV29-1
cdr3_nt: TGCAGCGTTGGCGGGAGGTACTACAATGAGCAGTTCTTC
cdr3_aa: CSVGGRYYNEQFF

d_call: NA
clone_size: NA
j_call: TRBJ2-3
v_call: TRBV4-3
cdr3_nt: TGCGCCAGCAGCCAAGATCGGCGGAGGGCCACAGATACGCAGTATTTT
cdr3_aa: CASSQDRRRATDTQYF

d_call: NA
clone_size: NA
j_call: TRBJ2-3
v_call: TRBV11-2
cdr3_nt: TGTGCCAGCAGCTTTTTGGGTGGGGGACGGGATACGCAGTATTTT
cdr3_aa: CASSFLGGGRDTQYF

d_call: NA
clone_size: NA
j_call: TRBJ2-2
v_call: TRBV19
cdr3_nt: TGTGCCAGTAGGGGAGGCAGGGAGTCGCTTAGCACCGGGGAGCTGTTTTTT
cdr3_aa: CASRGGRESLSTGELFF

d_call: NA
clone_size: NA
j_call: TRBJ2-6
v_call: TRBV13
cdr3_nt: TGTGCCAGCAGCTCACCTGCGGGGCCGGCCAACGTCCTGACTTTC
cdr3_aa: CASSSPAGPANVLTF

d_call: TRBD1
clone_size: NA
j_call: TRBJ2-7
v_call: TRBV29-1
cdr3_nt: TGCAGCGTGGTACAGGGGCCTGCCTACGAGCAGTACTTC
cdr3_aa: CSVVQGPAYEQYF

d_call: TRBD2
clone_size: NA
j_call: TRBJ2-7
v_call: TRBV5-1
cdr3_nt: TGCGCCAGCACGGAACTAGCGGCAATTGATTCCTACGAGCAGTACTTC
cdr3_aa: CASTELAAIDSYEQYF

d_call: NA
clone_size: NA
j_call: TRBJ1-2
v_call: TRBV27
cdr3_nt: TGTGCCAGCAATATCAGGGGACTAACGGGAGGCTACACCTTC
cdr3_aa: CASNIRGLTGGYTF

d_call: NA
clone_size: NA
j_call: TRBJ2-1
v_call: TRBV6-1
cdr3_nt: TGTGCCAGCAGTGAAATAGGGAGTCCCTCCTACAATGAGCAGTTCTTC
cdr3_aa: CASSEIGSPSYNEQFF

d_call: TRBD1
clone_size: NA
j_call: TRBJ2-3
v_call: TRBV9
cdr3_nt: TGTGCCAGCAGCGTAGACAGGACAGGGGGTACAGATACGCAGTATTTT
cdr3_aa: CASSVDRTGGTDTQYF

d_call: NA
clone_size: NA
j_call: TRBJ2-3
v_call: TRBV5-6
cdr3_nt: TGTGCCAGCAGCCTGGCCGTAACAAGAGGGAGCACAGATACGCAGTATTTT
cdr3_aa: CASSLAVTRGSTDTQYF

d_call: NA
clone_size: NA
j_call: TRBJ2-3
v_call: TRBV29-1
cdr3_nt: TGCAGCGTTGAAGATCGTGACAGGGAGGGGTATTTT
cdr3_aa: CSVEDRDREGYF

d_call: NA
clone_size: NA
j_call: TRBJ1-1
v_call: TRBV6-1
cdr3_nt: TGTGCCAGCAGTGAAAGGTCTTCGGGGGCTGAAGCTTTCTTT
cdr3_aa: CASSERSSGAEAFF

d_call: NA
clone_size: NA
j_call: TRBJ1-6
v_call: TRBV2
cdr3_nt: TGTGCCAGCAGTGATTACAGAGGAAATTCACCCCTCCACTTT
cdr3_aa: CASSDYRGNSPLHF